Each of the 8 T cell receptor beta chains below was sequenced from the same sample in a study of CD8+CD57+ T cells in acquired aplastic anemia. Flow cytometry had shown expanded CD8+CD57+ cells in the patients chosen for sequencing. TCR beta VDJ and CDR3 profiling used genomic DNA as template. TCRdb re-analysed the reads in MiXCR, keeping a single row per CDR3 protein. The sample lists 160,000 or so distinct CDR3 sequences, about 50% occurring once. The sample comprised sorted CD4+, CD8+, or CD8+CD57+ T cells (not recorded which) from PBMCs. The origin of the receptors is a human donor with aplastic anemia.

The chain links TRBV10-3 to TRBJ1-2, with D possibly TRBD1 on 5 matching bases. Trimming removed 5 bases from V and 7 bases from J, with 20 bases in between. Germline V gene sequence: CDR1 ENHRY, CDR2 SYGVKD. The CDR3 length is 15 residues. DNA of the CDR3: TGTGCCATCAGTTTTTCCGGGACCCTAGGCTCTGGCTACACCTTC. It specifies CAISFSGTLGSGYTF.

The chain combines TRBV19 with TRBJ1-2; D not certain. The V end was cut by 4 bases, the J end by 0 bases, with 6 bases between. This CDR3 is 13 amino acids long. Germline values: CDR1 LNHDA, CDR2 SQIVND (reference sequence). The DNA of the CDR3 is TGTGCCAGTAGTACCCGGACTAACTATGGCTACACCTTC. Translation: CASSTRTNYGYTF.

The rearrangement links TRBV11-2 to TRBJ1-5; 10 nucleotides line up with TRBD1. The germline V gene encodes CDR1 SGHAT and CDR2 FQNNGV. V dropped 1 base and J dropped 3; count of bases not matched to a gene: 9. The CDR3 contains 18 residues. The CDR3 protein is CASSLGVSGTGDNQPQHF. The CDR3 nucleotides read TGTGCCAGCAGCTTAGGCGTATCCGGGACAGGGGACAATCAGCCCCAGCATTTT.

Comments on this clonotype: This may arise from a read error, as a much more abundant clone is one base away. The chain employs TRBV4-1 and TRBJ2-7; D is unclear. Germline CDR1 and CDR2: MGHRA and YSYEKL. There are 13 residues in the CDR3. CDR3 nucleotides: TGCGCCAGCAGCCAAGACAAGACCTACGAGCAGCACTTC. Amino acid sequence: CASSQDKTYEQHF.

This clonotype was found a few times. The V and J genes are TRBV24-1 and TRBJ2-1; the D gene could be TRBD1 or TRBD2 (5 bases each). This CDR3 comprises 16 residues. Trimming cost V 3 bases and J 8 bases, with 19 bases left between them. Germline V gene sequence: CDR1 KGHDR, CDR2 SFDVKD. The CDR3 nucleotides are TGTGCCACCAGTGATCCTGTAGCGCTCGGGGCCGATGAGCAGTTCTTC. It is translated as CATSDPVALGADEQFF.

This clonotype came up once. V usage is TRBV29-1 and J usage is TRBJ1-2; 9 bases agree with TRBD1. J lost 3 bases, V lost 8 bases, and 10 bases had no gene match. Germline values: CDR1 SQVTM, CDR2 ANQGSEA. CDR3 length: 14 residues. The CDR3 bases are TGCAGCTACTTAAGGACAGGGGTGTACTATGGCTACACCTTC. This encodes CSYLRTGVYYGYTF.

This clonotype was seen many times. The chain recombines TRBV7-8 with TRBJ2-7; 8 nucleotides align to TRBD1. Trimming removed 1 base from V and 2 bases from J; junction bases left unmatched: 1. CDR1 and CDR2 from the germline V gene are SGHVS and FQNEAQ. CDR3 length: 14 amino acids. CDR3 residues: CASSLVGQAYEQYF. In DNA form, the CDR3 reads TGTGCCAGCAGCTTAGTGGGACAGGCCTACGAGCAGTACTTC.

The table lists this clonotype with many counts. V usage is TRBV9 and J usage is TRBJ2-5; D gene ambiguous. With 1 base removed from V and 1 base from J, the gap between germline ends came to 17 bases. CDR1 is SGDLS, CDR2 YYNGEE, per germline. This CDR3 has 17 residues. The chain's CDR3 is CASSVNGRGVSQETQYF. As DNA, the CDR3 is TGTGCCAGCAGCGTAAATGGGCGTGGGGTCAGCCAAGAGACCCAGTACTTC.